This T cell receptor (beta chain) was documented in a study of T-cell memory formation after mild COVID-19. Study results and limitations: For contracting clones, CD4+ ones sat mainly in CM and EM, CD8+ in EMRA. Second-wave clones with a day 37 peak had unconfirmed SARS-CoV-2 specificity. Day 15 to 85 contracting clones showed balanced CD4/CD8; day 15 to 37 expanders favored CD4+.

In its sample, this clonotype was seen many times. Its antigen is still unknown. From 5'RACE with constant-segment primers came TCR alpha and TCR beta cDNA libraries that carried sample barcodes and UMIs. TCRdb redid the calling of the 5' RACE reads with MiXCR, one entry per CDR3 protein. The repertoire has 300,000 to 400,000 distinct CDR3 sequences, approximately 15% of them found once; the top ten carry less than 25%. V gave up 2 bases and J gave up 4 bases, with 8 bases separating them. This CDR3 is 13 amino acids long. Germline values: CDR1 KGHDR, CDR2 SFDVKD. Source material: PBMCs or a T cell subset sorted from them (not recorded which). This TCR came from a man aged 18 to 35 who had mild COVID-19 (a few samples of this study predate the infection). Cell type and time point are not known. This rearrangement joins TRBV24-1 to TRBJ2-7; D not certain. Written as DNA, the CDR3 is TGTGCCACCAGTGATTATCGCTCTTACGAGCAGTACTTC. This codes for CATSDYRSYEQYF.